One sample yielded the 6 T cell receptor beta chains listed below, sequenced in a study of PD-1 blockade in classical Hodgkin lymphoma. The protocol was immunoSEQ multiplex PCR, while the TCRdb copy is restricted to in-frame clones and leaves out a portion. Of some 30,000 clones in the sample, approximately 85% were seen once. The time point was: cycle 4 day 1 (C4D1), after around six weeks of nivolumab. Relapses following autologous stem cell transplantation were seen in all patients, with brentuximab vedotin exposure varying. Purification of CD4+ T cells from thawed PBMCs was achieved by magnetic negative selection. The source was CD4+ T cells from blood, collected before the fourth cycle of nivolumab. The receptors stem from a human donor with classical Hodgkin lymphoma.

The gene calls are TRBV18 and TRBJ1-1; a possible D gene is TRBD1 (5 bases). Deletions cut 3 bases from V and 12 bases from J, with 17 bases between. Per the germline V gene, CDR1 is KGHSH and CDR2 is LQKENI. The CDR3 extends over 13 amino acids. The CDR3 DNA reads TGTGCCAGCTCACCGGCAGGGTCCATTAGTACTTTCTTT. It yields the protein CASSPAGSISTFF.

Here the CDR3 DNA reads TGTGCCAGCACGCGGGACAGGGCTAACTATGGCTACACCTTC. Amino acids: CASTRDRANYGYTF. The V and J genes are TRBV18 and TRBJ1-2; TRBD1 matches at 9 bases. Germline V gene data show CDR1 as KGHSH and CDR2 as LQKENI. Germline trimming cut 8 bases from V and 0 bases from J; bases unmatched to any gene: 4. CDR3 length: 14 residues.

The chain joins TRBV19 to TRBJ1-5; possibly TRBD1 for D (6 bases). V lost 1 base and J lost 3, with 10 bases in between. Germline V CDR1 and CDR2: LNHDA, SQIVND (reference sequence). The CDR3 has 15 amino acids. DNA for the CDR3: TGTGCCAGTAGTATAGCGGGGGCGTTCAATCAGCCCCAGCATTTT. As protein: CASSIAGAFNQPQHF.

This rearrangement joins TRBV5-8 to TRBJ1-1, with 8 bases matching TRBD1. Per the germline V gene, CDR1 is SGHTS and CDR2 is YDEGEE. This CDR3 is built from 14 residues. J gave up 0 bases and V 6 bases, and 4 bases lay outside the gene matches. The CDR3 sequence is CASTRQGLNTEAFF. The CDR3 region has the DNA TGTGCCAGCACCCGACAGGGGCTGAACACTGAAGCTTTCTTT.

The rearrangement uses TRBV29-1 and TRBJ2-7; D remains ambiguous. Deletions cut 4 bases from V and 4 bases from J, with 11 bases between. Germline V CDR1 and CDR2: SQVTM, ANQGSEA. The CDR3 loop spans 12 amino acids. DNA for the CDR3: TGCAGCGTTGGGGTAGAGCAATACGAGCAGTACTTC. As protein: CSVGVEQYEQYF.

The chain combines TRBV28 with TRBJ1-3; D unresolved. Trimming pared 10 bases from V and 4 bases from J, leaving 14 bases between. CDR1 MDHEN and CDR2 SYDVKM come from the germline V gene. The length of the CDR3 is 13 residues. The CDR3 reads CATSEGRGNTIYF. CDR3 nucleotides: TGTGCCACTTCGGAGGGCCGGGGAAACACCATATATTTT.